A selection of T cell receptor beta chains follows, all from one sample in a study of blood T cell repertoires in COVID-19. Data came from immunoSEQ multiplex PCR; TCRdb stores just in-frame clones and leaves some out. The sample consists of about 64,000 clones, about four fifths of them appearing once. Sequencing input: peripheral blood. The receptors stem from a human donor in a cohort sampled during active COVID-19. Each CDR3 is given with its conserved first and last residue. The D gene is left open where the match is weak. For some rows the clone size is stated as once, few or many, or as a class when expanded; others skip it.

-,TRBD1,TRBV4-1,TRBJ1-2,CASSHGPGQGGGYTF,TGCGCCAGCAGCCACGGACCGGGACAGGGTGGCGGCTACACCTTC
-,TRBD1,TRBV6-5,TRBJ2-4,CASSRTGGRDIQYF,TGTGCCAGCAGCCGGACAGGGGGCAGGGACATTCAGTACTTC
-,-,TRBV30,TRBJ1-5,CAWSKQGDQPQHF,TGTGCCTGGAGCAAACAGGGTGATCAGCCCCAGCATTTT
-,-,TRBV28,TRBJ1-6,CASKPGQNSPLHF,TGTGCCAGCAAACCGGGTCAAAATTCACCCCTCCACTTT
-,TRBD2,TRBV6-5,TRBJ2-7,CASSPGLAERYF,TGTGCCAGCAGTCCGGGACTAGCGGAAAGGTACTTC
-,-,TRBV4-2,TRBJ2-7,CASSQDRGNPYEQYF,TGTGCCAGCAGCCAAGACCGGGGAAACCCCTACGAGCAGTACTTC
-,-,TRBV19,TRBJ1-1,CASANAVDTEAFF,TGTGCCAGCGCCAATGCGGTGGACACTGAAGCTTTCTTT
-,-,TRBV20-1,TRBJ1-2,CSASELESNYGYTF,TGCAGTGCTAGTGAACTAGAATCCAACTATGGCTACACCTTC
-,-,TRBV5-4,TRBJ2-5,CASSQGTVRETQYF,TGTGCCAGCAGCCAGGGGACGGTCCGGGAGACCCAGTACTTC
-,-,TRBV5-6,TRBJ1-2,CASSLGRRGYGYTF,TGTGCCAGCAGCTTGGGGAGACGGGGATATGGCTACACCTTC
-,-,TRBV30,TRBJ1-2,CAWSVRGAPNYGYTF,TGTGCCTGGAGTGTTAGGGGCGCCCCCAACTATGGCTACACCTTC
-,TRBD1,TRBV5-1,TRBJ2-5,CASSSTGGFETQYF,TGCGCCAGCAGCTCAACAGGGGGCTTCGAGACCCAGTACTTC
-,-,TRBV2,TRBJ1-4,CASRMKQGFEKLFF,TGTGCCAGCAGGATGAAGCAGGGTTTCGAAAAACTGTTTTTT
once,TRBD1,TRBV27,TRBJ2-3,CASSRWGQSSTDTQYF,TGTGCCAGCAGCCGATGGGGACAGAGCAGCACAGATACGCAGTATTTT
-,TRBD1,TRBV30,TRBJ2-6,CAWARGRVSSGANVLTF,TGTGCCTGGGCCAGGGGGCGGGTTTCCTCTGGGGCCAACGTCCTGACTTTC
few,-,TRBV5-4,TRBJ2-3,CASSSGQIKSTDTQYF,TGTGCCAGCAGCTCAGGACAGATCAAGAGCACAGATACGCAGTATTTT
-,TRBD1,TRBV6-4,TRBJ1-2,CASRGTGTGAGYTF,TGTGCCAGCAGGGGGACCGGGACAGGGGCAGGCTACACCTTC
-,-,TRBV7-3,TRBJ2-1,CASSLKAGNNEQFF,TGTGCCAGCAGCTTAAAGGCAGGGAACAATGAGCAGTTCTTC
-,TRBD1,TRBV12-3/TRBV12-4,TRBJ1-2,CASSPRQGGGYTF,TGTGCCAGCAGTCCGAGACAGGGCGGGGGCTACACCTTC
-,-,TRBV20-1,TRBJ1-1,CSAPYGGRAFF,TGCAGTGCCCCGTACGGGGGGCGAGCTTTCTTT
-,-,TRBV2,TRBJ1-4,CASSLATNEKLFF,TGTGCCAGCAGCCTCGCAACTAATGAAAAACTGTTTTTT
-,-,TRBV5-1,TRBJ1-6,CASSAGLGRDSPLHF,TGCGCCAGCAGCGCAGGGCTCGGCAGAGATTCACCCCTCCACTTT
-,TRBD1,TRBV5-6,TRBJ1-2,CASSLYRDRAGLGYTF,TGTGCCAGCAGCTTATACCGGGACAGGGCCGGACTGGGCTACACCTTC
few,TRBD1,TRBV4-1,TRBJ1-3,CASSQAQGDRPIYF,TGCGCCAGCAGCCAAGCACAGGGGGATCGTCCCATATATTTT
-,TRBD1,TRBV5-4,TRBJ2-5,CASSLGQGEETQYF,TGTGCCAGCAGCTTGGGACAGGGGGAGGAGACCCAGTACTTC
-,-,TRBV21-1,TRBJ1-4,CASSKRRQTTNEKLFF,TGTGCCAGCAGCAAACGACGACAGACCACTAATGAAAAACTGTTTTTT
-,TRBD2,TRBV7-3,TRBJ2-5,CASSPSGTSGETQYF,TGTGCCAGCAGCCCATCCGGGACTAGCGGAGAGACCCAGTACTTC
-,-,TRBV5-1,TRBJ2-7,CATADFRGEQYF,TGCGCCACAGCAGACTTCCGAGGCGAGCAGTACTTC
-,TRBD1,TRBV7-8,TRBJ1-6,CASSSLRTGQGSPLHF,TGTGCCAGCAGCTCTCTGAGGACAGGGCAGGGTTCACCCCTCCACTTT
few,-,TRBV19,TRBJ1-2,CASSTRQQDNYGYTF,TGTGCCAGTAGTACCCGACAGCAAGATAACTATGGCTACACCTTC
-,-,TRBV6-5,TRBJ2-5,CASAQGETQYF,TGTGCCAGCGCCCAGGGGGAGACCCAGTACTTC
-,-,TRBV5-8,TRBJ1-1,CASSLAGRGGPEAFF,TGTGCCAGCAGCTTGGCCGGCCGGGGGGGGCCTGAAGCTTTCTTT
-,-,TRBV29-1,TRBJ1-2,CSSNGGDKHGYTF,TGCAGCTCGAATGGGGGGGACAAACATGGCTACACCTTC
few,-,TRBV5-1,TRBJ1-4,CASSLNRDEKLFF,TGCGCCAGCAGCTTAAACCGCGATGAAAAACTGTTTTTT
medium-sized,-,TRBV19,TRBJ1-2,CASSISGDYGYTF,TGTGCCAGTAGTATATCAGGGGACTATGGCTACACCTTC
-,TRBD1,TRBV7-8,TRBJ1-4,CASSLSATGANEKLFF,TGTGCCAGCAGCTTAAGTGCCACAGGGGCTAATGAAAAACTGTTTTTT
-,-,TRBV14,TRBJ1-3,CASSPSVAGRGNTIYF,TGTGCCAGCAGCCCCTCAGTCGCGGGTAGAGGAAACACCATATATTTT
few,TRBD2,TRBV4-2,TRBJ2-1,CASSQESGGYNEQFF,TGTGCCAGCAGCCAAGAAAGCGGGGGGTACAATGAGCAGTTCTTC
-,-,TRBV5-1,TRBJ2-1,CASSRGFDYNEQFF,TGCGCCAGTTCTCGGGGGTTTGACTACAATGAGCAGTTCTTC
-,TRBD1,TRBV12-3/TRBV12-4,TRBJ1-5,CASSLTGNQPQHF,TGTGCCAGCAGCTTGACAGGGAATCAGCCCCAGCATTTT
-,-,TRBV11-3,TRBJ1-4,CASSKEVAPTNEKLFF,TGTGCCAGCAGTAAAGAGGTGGCCCCGACTAATGAAAAACTGTTTTTT
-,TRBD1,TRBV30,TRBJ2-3,CAWSLGQGLDTQYF,TGTGCCTGGAGTTTGGGACAGGGGCTAGATACGCAGTATTTT
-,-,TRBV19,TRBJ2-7,CASSIGAGSYEQYF,TGTGCCAGTAGTATAGGGGCAGGATCCTACGAGCAGTACTTC
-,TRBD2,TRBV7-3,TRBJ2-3,CASSLGLAGRTDTQYF,TGTGCCAGCAGCTTGGGACTAGCGGGGCGCACAGATACGCAGTATTTT
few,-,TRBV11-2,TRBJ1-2,CASSLVDRSGYTF,TGTGCCAGCAGCTTAGTCGACAGAAGTGGCTACACCTTC
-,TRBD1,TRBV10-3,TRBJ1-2,CAISESGGQGDYGYTF,TGTGCCATCAGTGAGTCCGGGGGACAGGGTGACTATGGCTACACCTTC
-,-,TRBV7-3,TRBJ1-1,CASSQMAGFGGNTEAFF,TGTGCCAGCAGCCAAATGGCGGGGTTCGGGGGGAACACTGAAGCTTTCTTT
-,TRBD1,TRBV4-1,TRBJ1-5,CASSLRQGGQPQHF,TGCGCCAGCAGCCTGCGACAGGGGGGCCAGCCCCAGCATTTT
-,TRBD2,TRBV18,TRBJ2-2,CASSPPGLKPGELFF,TGTGCCAGCTCACCACCGGGACTAAAGCCCGGGGAGCTGTTTTTT
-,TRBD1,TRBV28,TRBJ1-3,CASSPRRGNSGNTIYF,TGTGCCAGCTCACCACGCAGGGGGAACTCTGGAAACACCATATATTTT
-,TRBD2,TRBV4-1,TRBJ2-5,CASSQDAVLAGPETQYF,TGCGCCAGCAGCCAAGATGCTGTCCTAGCGGGGCCGGAGACCCAGTACTTC
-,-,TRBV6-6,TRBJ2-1,CASSQRNEQFF,TGTGCCAGCAGCCAGAGGAATGAGCAGTTCTTC
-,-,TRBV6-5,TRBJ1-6,CASTGMGNSPLHF,TGTGCCAGCACAGGGATGGGCAATTCACCCCTCCACTTT
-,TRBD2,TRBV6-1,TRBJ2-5,CASSDRLAGGLEPETQYF,TGTGCCAGCAGTGACCGACTAGCGGGGGGGCTAGAACCTGAGACCCAGTACTTC
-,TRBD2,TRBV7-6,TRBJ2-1,CASSLTAGAGRINEQFF,TGTGCCAGCAGCCTAACAGCGGGGGCAGGGCGCATCAATGAGCAGTTCTTC
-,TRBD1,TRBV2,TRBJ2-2,CASTSGQGVTGELFF,TGTGCCAGCACCTCGGGACAGGGGGTTACCGGGGAGCTGTTTTTT
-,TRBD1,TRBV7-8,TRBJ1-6,CASSATGKNSPLHF,TGTGCCAGCAGCGCGACAGGGAAAAATTCACCCCTCCACTTT
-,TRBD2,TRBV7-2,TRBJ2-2,CASSLARGGRRTGELFF,TGTGCCAGCAGCTTAGCGCGGGGGGGCCGGCGGACCGGGGAGCTGTTTTTT
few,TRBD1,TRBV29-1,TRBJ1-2,CSVHTGQGGYGYTF,TGCAGCGTGCACACTGGACAGGGAGGCTATGGCTACACCTTC